Presented here are 17 T cell receptor beta chains from one specimen sequenced in a study of cytomegalovirus exposure and HLA in healthy donors (dated by TCRdb to the late 2010s). Library preparation employed the immunoSEQ multiplex PCR assay. A mixture of 60 forward primers for TCR Vbeta segments and 13 reverse primers for TCR Jbeta segments was used in the multiplex PCR. Entries here come from immuneACCESS through TCRdb and include only in-frame sequences with V and J called. Some clones fail to appear in such tables; in the studies checked, an unresolved V gene covers under half of the shortfall, and the cause of the remainder is unknown. Here the sample has more than 200,000 clones; over 65% occur a single time. Roughly 1.3% of the sample comes from the top ten. Specimen: PBMCs. Receptor source: a human donor in good health.

V usage is TRBV5-4 and J usage is TRBJ2-7; weak D call: TRBD1 (6 bases). The CDR3 has 12 amino acids. Germline V gives CDR1 SGHNT, CDR2 YYREEE (reference sequence). With 9 bases removed from V and 1 base from J, the gap between germline ends came to 11 bases. CDR3 protein: CATRQDSYEQYF. In DNA form, the CDR3 reads TGTGCCACCCGACAGGATTCCTACGAGCAGTACTTC.

The chain employs TRBV11-2 and TRBJ2-7; TRBD2 agrees at 14 bases. Per the germline V gene, CDR1 is SGHAT and CDR2 is FQNNGV. With V trimmed by 4 bases and J by 7 bases, 6 bases remained unmatched. The CDR3 contains 15 residues. For the CDR3, the DNA is TGTGCCAGCAGCTCGCGGACTAGCGGGGGGTGGGAGCAGTACTTC. Encoded protein: CASSSRTSGGWEQYF.

The CDR3 spells CASSRTGGSTGELFF. The DNA for the CDR3 is TGTGCCAGCAGTCGGACAGGGGGTAGCACCGGGGAGCTGTTTTTT. The rearrangement links TRBV6-4 to TRBJ2-2; TRBD1 aligns across 10 bases. Germline V gene data show CDR1 as MRHNA and CDR2 as SNTAGT. The CDR3 length is 15 residues. V shed 5 bases, J shed 4 bases, and the junction held 4 bases outside the gene matches.

V usage is TRBV6-6 and J usage is TRBJ1-5, with D possibly matching TRBD1 (5 bases). The ends were cut back, 0 bases at V and 7 bases at J, with 13 bases in the middle. The CDR3 has 15 residues. CDR1 is MNHNY, CDR2 SVGAGI, per germline (reference sequence). CDR3 nucleotide sequence: TGTGCCAGCAGTTACTCCGGGGCCCGGGGGCAGCCCCAGCATTTT. It specifies CASSYSGARGQPQHF.

Remarks on this clone: An end of the junction does not agree with germline; a read error may underlie this. This chain uses TRBV2 with TRBJ1-5, with TRBD1 matching over 9 bases. CDR1 and CDR2 (germline): SNHLY, FYNNEI. This CDR3 contains 15 residues. The CDR3 region has the DNA TGTGCCAGCAGGGGACAGGGAGGTGGAAATCGGCCCCAGCATTTT. Its protein is CASRGQGGGNRPQHF.

The V gene is TRBV6-5, the J gene TRBJ1-6; D is unresolved. The CDR3 extends over 15 amino acids. CDR1 is MNHEY and CDR2 is SVGAGI in the germline V gene. Trimming stripped 0 bases from V and 8 bases from J, with 11 bases between. CDR3 sequence: CASSYSAMRHSPLHF. DNA for the CDR3: TGTGCCAGCAGTTACTCGGCTATGCGGCATTCACCCCTCCACTTT.

The chain is built from TRBV7-2 and TRBJ2-1; 11 bases are a match to TRBD2. CDR3 length: 18 amino acids. The V segment lost 2 bases and the J segment 4 bases; nucleotides outside the gene matches: 10. Germline CDR1 and CDR2: SGHTA and FQGNSA. CDR3 nucleotide sequence: TGTGCCAGCAGCTTAAGGAGGATTAGCGGGAGGGTTTACAATGAGCAGTTCTTC. Translating gives CASSLRRISGRVYNEQFF.

The chain recombines TRBV7-2 with TRBJ1-5; possible D gene TRBD1, 6 bases. Germline V lookup: CDR1 SGHTA, CDR2 FQGNSA. The V and J ends lost 5 bases and 3 bases respectively, with 11 bases between them. The CDR3 has 14 amino acids. The CDR3 loop is CASSQQGINQPQHF. CDR3 in DNA: TGTGCCAGCAGCCAGCAGGGGATCAATCAGCCCCAGCATTTT.

J is TRBJ2-7 and V is TRBV2, with TRBD1 identical over 9 bases. The CDR3 has 13 amino acids. CDR1 is SNHLY, CDR2 FYNNEI, per germline. V lost 4 bases, J lost 7 bases, and 5 bases stayed unmatched. In nucleotides, the CDR3 is TGTGCCAGCAGTGGGACAGGGGCCAGGGAGCAGTACTTC. Translating it yields CASSGTGAREQYF.

This clone has a single count. This chain joins TRBV6-5 and TRBJ2-1; a weak D match, TRBD1 (7 bases). The CDR3 spans 11 residues. In germline, CDR1 is MNHEY, CDR2 SVGAGI. Trimming stripped 10 bases from V and 10 bases from J, with 14 bases between. This chain's CDR3 is CAISRGREQFF. The DNA for the CDR3 is TGTGCCATATCCAGGGGGAGGGAGCAGTTCTTC.

The chain has TRBV27 and TRBJ2-7; D gene unclear. The V end lost 3 bases, the J end lost 2 bases, and 8 bases lay between the germline ends. The germline gives CDR1 MNHEY, CDR2 SMNVEV (reference sequence). This CDR3 region has 13 residues. The CDR3 bases are TGTGCCAGCAGTTTTGAGGCCACCTACGAGCAGTACTTC. This codes for CASSFEATYEQYF.

The V call is TRBV6-1, the J call TRBJ1-5; tentatively, D is TRBD1 (6 bases). Looked up from germline, CDR1 is MNHNS and CDR2 is SASEGT. The CDR3 has 14 amino acids. Trimming took 5 bases from V and 4 from J, leaving 12 bases between them. CDR3 protein: CASSLQGTNQPQHF. The CDR3 DNA reads as TGTGCCAGCAGTTTACAGGGTACGAATCAGCCCCAGCATTTT.

In nucleotides, the CDR3 is TGTGCCAGCAGTCAGCCTAGCGGGAGATCCGGGGAGCTGTTTTTT. Translating it yields CASSQPSGRSGELFF. The chain employs TRBV6-6 and TRBJ2-2; TRBD2 matches 10 bases. V lost 5 bases and J lost 6; bases outside the gene matches: 6. The CDR3 spans 15 residues. Germline V gene lookup returns CDR1 MNHNY and CDR2 SVGAGI (reference sequence).

The V call is TRBV9, the J call TRBJ2-1; D possibly corresponds to TRBD2 (6 bases). The CDR3 sequence is 15 residues long. Germline V gene lookup returns CDR1 SGDLS and CDR2 YYNGEE. The germline V and J ends were trimmed by 0 bases and 7 bases, with 14 bases remaining between them. The CDR3 DNA reads as TGTGCCAGCAGCGTAGCCCCGGGAGCAGGGAATGAGCAGTTCTTC. This translates into CASSVAPGAGNEQFF.

The gene calls are TRBV7-3 and TRBJ2-1; TRBD1 matches at 7 bases. Looked up from germline, CDR1 is SGHTA and CDR2 is FQGTGA. With V trimmed by 4 bases and J by 9 bases, 6 bases remained unmatched. This CDR3 contains 13 residues. CDR3 amino acids: CASSSEQGREQFF. The DNA for the CDR3 is TGTGCCAGCAGCTCTGAACAGGGGCGTGAGCAGTTCTTC.

The chain uses TRBV4-3 and TRBJ2-5, with 8 nucleotides matching TRBD2. Trimming removed 0 bases from V and 5 bases from J; junction bases left unmatched: 5. Germline CDR1 and CDR2: LGHNA and YSLEER. The CDR3 consists of 15 residues. The CDR3 region has the DNA TGCGCCAGCAGCCAAGATCGACTAGCGCTCGAGACCCAGTACTTC. This codes for CASSQDRLALETQYF.

V is TRBV7-9 and J is TRBJ2-7; 7 bases map to TRBD2. V lost 2 bases and J lost 1; bases outside the gene matches: 5. The CDR3 spans 15 residues. In germline, CDR1 is SEHNR, CDR2 FQNEAQ (reference sequence). CDR3 nucleotides: TGTGCCAGCAGCTTACCGGGGAGGGCTTCCTACGAGCAGTACTTC. Translation gives CASSLPGRASYEQYF.